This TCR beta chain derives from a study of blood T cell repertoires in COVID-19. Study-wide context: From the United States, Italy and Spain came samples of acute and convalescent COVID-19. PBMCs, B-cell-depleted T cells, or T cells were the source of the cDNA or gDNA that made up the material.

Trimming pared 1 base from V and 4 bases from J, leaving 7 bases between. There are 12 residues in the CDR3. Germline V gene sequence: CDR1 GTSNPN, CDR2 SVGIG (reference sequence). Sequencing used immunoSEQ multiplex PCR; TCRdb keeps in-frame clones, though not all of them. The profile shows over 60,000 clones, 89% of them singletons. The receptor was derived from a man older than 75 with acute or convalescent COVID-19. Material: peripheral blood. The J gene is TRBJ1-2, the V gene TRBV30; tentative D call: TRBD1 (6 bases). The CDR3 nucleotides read TGTGCCTGGAGTGGGGGGCCCTATGGCTACACCTTC. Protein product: CAWSGGPYGYTF.